A selection of T cell receptor beta chains follows, all from one sample in a study of blood T cell repertoires in COVID-19. Assay: immunoSEQ multiplex PCR; the TCRdb copy retains only in-frame clones and omits some. The table includes 40,000 to 60,000 clones, 70% to 80% detected once. Material: peripheral blood. The source is a man aged 70-80 years with acute or convalescent COVID-19. Both conserved end residues are part of each CDR3. The D gene is left open where the match is weak. Clone size is stated in some rows and not others, as once, few, many or a class when expanded.

clone_size	v_call	j_call	d_call	cdr3_aa	cdr3_nt
-	TRBV11-1	TRBJ2-1	-	CASSLTDGPLNEQFF	TGTGCCAGCAGCCTCACCGATGGGCCCCTCAATGAGCAGTTCTTC
-	TRBV5-1	TRBJ2-3	TRBD2	CASSLAGTSGGAMGDTQYF	TGCGCCAGCAGCTTGGCCGGGACTAGCGGGGGGGCCATGGGAGATACGCAGTATTTT
-	TRBV12-3/TRBV12-4	TRBJ2-2	TRBD2	CAFPGGEAGELFF	TGTGCCTTTCCTGGGGGGGAGGCCGGGGAGCTGTTTTTT
-	TRBV19	TRBJ1-2	TRBD1	CASSPTGGQGYTF	TGTGCCAGTAGCCCGACAGGGGGCCAAGGCTACACCTTC
once	TRBV9	TRBJ1-1	-	CASSAPGSGGEAFF	TGTGCCAGCAGCGCGCCAGGGAGCGGGGGTGAAGCTTTCTTT
-	TRBV3-1/TRBV3-2	TRBJ2-2	TRBD2	CASSQELAGSGELFF	TGTGCCAGCAGCCAAGAACTAGCGGGCTCCGGGGAGCTGTTTTTT
-	TRBV3-1/TRBV3-2	TRBJ2-3	-	CASSQDRLWSTQYF	TGTGCCAGCAGCCAAGATAGGTTATGGAGTACGCAGTATTTT
-	TRBV3-1/TRBV3-2	TRBJ2-7	-	CASHSSVSSYEQYF	TGTGCCAGCCACTCTAGCGTCAGCTCCTACGAGCAGTACTTC
few	TRBV19	TRBJ1-5	-	CASQKQGQINQPQHF	TGTGCCAGTCAGAAGCAGGGACAAATCAATCAGCCCCAGCATTTT
-	TRBV5-4	TRBJ2-2	-	CASSKGLLQTNTGELFF	TGTGCCAGCAGCAAAGGACTACTCCAGACGAACACCGGGGAGCTGTTTTTT
-	TRBV28	TRBJ1-1	-	CASRTPDRDTEAFF	TGTGCCAGCAGAACCCCCGACCGGGACACTGAAGCTTTCTTT
-	TRBV5-1	TRBJ2-1	TRBD1	CASSPPRGQGTYNEQFF	TGCGCCAGCAGCCCGCCCAGAGGACAGGGTACCTACAATGAGCAGTTCTTC
-	TRBV6-6	TRBJ2-1	TRBD1	CASSYSTGGRGEQFF	TGTGCCAGCAGTTACTCGACAGGGGGCCGGGGTGAGCAGTTCTTC
-	TRBV19	TRBJ2-1	TRBD1	CASSSRDRGYNEQFF	TGTGCCAGTAGTTCCCGGGACAGGGGGTACAATGAGCAGTTCTTC